This passage covers 20 T cell receptor beta chains from one sample sequenced in a study of OX40 agonist ivuxolimab in advanced cancers. Data came from immunoSEQ multiplex PCR; TCRdb stores just in-frame clones and leaves some out. The table records roughly 91,000 clones, approximately 90% of them present only once. Sample: CD4+ or CD8+ T cells sorted from blood, taken in a trial of the OX40 agonist ivuxolimab. The source of these receptors is an adult with an advanced solid tumor such as melanoma, head and neck, liver or kidney cancer.

This chain joins TRBV19 and TRBJ1-2; tentatively, D is TRBD1 (6 bases). The CDR3 is 15 residues long. CDR1 and CDR2 from the germline V gene are LNHDA and SQIVND (reference sequence). V gave up 5 bases and J gave up 8 bases, with 21 bases separating them. CDR3: CASSPTGQESKGYTF. The CDR3, as DNA: TGTGCCAGTAGTCCCACGGGACAAGAAAGTAAAGGCTACACCTTC.

This clone was observed once. J is TRBJ2-2 and V is TRBV9, with D possibly being TRBD1 (5 bases). The CDR3 extends over 14 amino acids. V was trimmed by 0 bases and J by 15 bases, leaving 18 bases between them. CDR1 SGDLS and CDR2 YYNGEE come from the germline V gene. The CDR3 region is CASSVATSGRELFF. CDR3 nucleotides: TGTGCCAGCAGCGTAGCTACGTCAGGGCGAGAGTTGTTTTTT.

This clone was observed once. V and J are TRBV12-5 and TRBJ2-6; 8 bases are shared with TRBD1. Looked up from germline, CDR1 is LGHNT and CDR2 is FRNRAP. The CDR3 consists of 17 residues. V lost 5 bases to trimming and J lost 1 base; unmatched junction nucleotides: 7. CDR3 DNA: TGTGCTAGTGGTGCCGGGACAGGAGTTTCTGGGGCCAACGTCCTGACTTTC. Translation: CASGAGTGVSGANVLTF.

The gene calls are TRBV6-5 and TRBJ2-5, with 8 bases that match TRBD2. Germline CDR1 MNHEY, CDR2 SVGAGI. With V trimmed by 6 bases and J by 4 bases, 10 bases remained unmatched. The length of the CDR3 is 15 residues. The CDR3 DNA is TGTGCCAGCAGCCCGGGGACTAGTTTTTCAGAGACCCAGTACTTC. It encodes CASSPGTSFSETQYF.

This sequence joins TRBV13 and TRBJ2-1; D remains ambiguous. This CDR3 has 15 amino acids. CDR1 and CDR2 from the germline V gene are PRHDT and FYEKMQ (reference sequence). V lost 4 bases and J lost 2, with 12 bases in between. CDR3: CASSSDPATYNEQFF. CDR3 coding DNA: TGTGCCAGCAGCTCGGACCCGGCCACCTACAATGAGCAGTTCTTC.

This chain connects TRBV7-2 to TRBJ2-3, with 8 nucleotides matching TRBD2. Germline CDR1 SGHTA, CDR2 FQGNSA. This CDR3 region has 15 residues. The ends lost 5 bases at V and 6 bases at J; junction bases unmatched: 10. CDR3 nucleotides: TGTGCCAGCAGCCTTCCCGCGGGGGGAATGGATACGCAGTATTTT. Translation gives CASSLPAGGMDTQYF.

V gene TRBV5-4 combines with J gene TRBJ2-3, with D tentatively TRBD2 (6 bases). The germline V gene encodes CDR1 SGHNT and CDR2 YYREEE (reference sequence). This CDR3 contains 15 residues. Trimming shortened V by 4 bases and J by 6 bases, and 18 bases separated the two germline ends. The DNA of the CDR3 is TGTGCCAGCAGCCTTCCGGGACGGAGCGGGGATACGCAGTATTTT. As protein: CASSLPGRSGDTQYF.

The chain is built from TRBV28 and TRBJ1-2; 9 nucleotides align to TRBD1. The trim removed 4 bases at V and 8 bases at J, leaving 8 bases unmatched. The CDR3 sequence is 14 residues long. Germline CDR1 MDHEN, CDR2 SYDVKM. The CDR3 here is CASSSVQGALGYTF. CDR3 coding DNA: TGTGCCAGCAGTTCGGTACAGGGGGCCCTCGGCTACACCTTC.

Regarding this clone: One junction end disagrees with the germline gene, perhaps due to a read error. The chain is built from TRBV6-5 and TRBJ2-4, with a possible D match to TRBD2 (5 bases). This CDR3 spans 13 amino acids. From germline, CDR1 is MNHEY and CDR2 SVGAGI. The CDR3 sequence: CASSYGPSLDWNF. The CDR3 DNA reads as TGTGCCAGCAGTTACGGTCCCTCCCTGGACTGGAACTTC.

CDR3 DNA sequence: TGTGCCAGCACGCATGGCTACACCTTC. Its translation is CASTHGYTF. J is TRBJ1-2 and V is TRBV6-5; D unclear. V was trimmed by 7 bases and J by 6 bases, leaving 3 bases between them. This CDR3 spans 9 amino acids. Germline CDR1 reads MNHEY; CDR2 reads SVGAGI.

This sequence joins TRBV7-3 and TRBJ2-5; no reliable D call. Per germline, CDR1 SGHTA and CDR2 FQGTGA. Trimming stripped 4 bases from V and 5 bases from J, with 17 bases between. The CDR3 runs 15 residues. CDR3 sequence: CASSSSISSWETQYF. The CDR3 bases are TGTGCCAGCAGCTCCAGTATATCTTCCTGGGAGACCCAGTACTTC.

The chain carries TRBV7-2 and TRBJ2-5; 8 bases fit TRBD1. The CDR3 extends over 14 amino acids. Germline V gene sequence: CDR1 SGHTA, CDR2 FQGNSA. Unmatched junction bases numbered 3, after V lost 4 bases and J lost 2 bases. Written as DNA, the CDR3 is TGTGCCAGCAGCTCTAACAGGGGGCAAGAGACCCAGTACTTC. The encoded protein is CASSSNRGQETQYF. Supplemented by reference TRBV7-2 and TRBJ2-5, the full variable domain reads GAGVSQSPSNKVTEKGKDVELRCDPISGHTALYWYRQSLGQGLEFLIYFQGNSAPDKSGLPSDRFSAERTGGSVSTLTIQRTQQEDSAVYLCASSSNRGQETQYFGPGTRLLVL.

Here the CDR3 reads CASSYNQVADTQYF. For the CDR3, the DNA is TGTGCCAGCAGCTACAATCAAGTGGCAGATACGCAGTATTTT. The gene calls are TRBV9 and TRBJ2-3, with unresolved D. Germline loops: CDR1 SGDLS, CDR2 YYNGEE. This CDR3 spans 14 amino acids. The V gene lost 4 bases and the J gene lost 4 bases, with 13 bases spanning the gap.

The chain is built from TRBV10-3 and TRBJ1-5; 9 bases map to TRBD1. Germline values: CDR1 ENHRY, CDR2 SYGVKD. The length of the CDR3 is 16 residues. V trimming: 2 bases; J trimming: 2 bases; junction bases outside the gene matches: 4. The CDR3 nucleotides are TGTGCCATCAGTGAGACCAGACAGGGGGGCAATCAGCCCCAGCATTTT. Translated, it gives CAISETRQGGNQPQHF.

The V call is TRBV7-2, the J call TRBJ2-1; D possibly corresponds to TRBD2 (7 bases). Germline CDR1 reads SGHTA; CDR2 reads FQGNSA. The CDR3 covers 13 residues. V dropped 6 bases and J dropped 7 bases, with 13 bases sitting between them. This CDR3 reads CASRAGALNEQFF. The CDR3 bases are TGTGCCAGCAGGGCGGGGGCGCTTAATGAGCAGTTCTTC.

This chain uses TRBV9 with TRBJ1-6, with D perhaps matching TRBD1 (5 bases). V was cut by 4 bases and J by 2 bases, with 16 bases left in between. Germline CDR1 and CDR2: SGDLS and YYNGEE. CDR3 length: 17 residues. Here the CDR3 DNA reads TGTGCCAGCAGCCCCGACGGGGCGGTCACCTATAATTCACCCCTCCACTTT. Its translation is CASSPDGAVTYNSPLHF. The full variable domain, rest sourced from reference TRBV9 and TRBJ1-6, is DSGVTQTPKHLITATGQRVTLRCSPRSGDLSVYWYQQSLDQGLQFLIQYYNGEERAKGNILERFSAQQFPDLHSELNLSSLELGDSALYFCASSPDGAVTYNSPLHFGNGTRLTVT.

In the case of this clone: The sample holds other DNA sequences that translate to the same CDR3. The genes are TRBV5-1 and TRBJ1-1; a possible D gene is TRBD1 (6 bases). Trimming removed 2 bases from V and 0 bases from J, with 11 bases in between. CDR3 length: 15 residues. CDR1 is SGHRS, CDR2 YFSETQ, per germline. The CDR3 here is CASSFSGQMNTEAFF. DNA for the CDR3: TGCGCCAGCAGCTTCTCCGGACAGATGAACACTGAAGCTTTCTTT.

The rearrangement uses TRBV29-1 and TRBJ1-1; D is perhaps TRBD1 (5 bases). This CDR3 is 14 amino acids long. The V end was cut by 2 bases, the J end by 6 bases, with 16 bases between. Germline V lookup: CDR1 SQVTM, CDR2 ANQGSEA. CDR3 sequence reads: CSVEFVLLGAEAFF. Written as DNA, the CDR3 is TGCAGCGTTGAATTCGTTTTGTTGGGGGCTGAAGCTTTCTTT.

CDR3 sequence (DNA): TGCAGCGTTGAAGATCAATTGGTCCCCGGGGAGCTGTTTTTT. Its protein is CSVEDQLVPGELFF. This chain connects TRBV29-1 to TRBJ2-2; D not certain. This CDR3 has 14 residues. Per germline, CDR1 SQVTM and CDR2 ANQGSEA. Trimming removed 0 bases from V and 6 bases from J, with 11 bases in between.

The rearrangement joins TRBV28 to TRBJ2-5; 9 nucleotides agree with TRBD1. Germline values: CDR1 MDHEN, CDR2 SYDVKM. J lost 1 base, V lost 8 bases, and 11 bases had no gene match. The CDR3 length is 16 residues. The CDR3 region is CASATGGTGPQETQYF. In nucleotides, the CDR3 is TGTGCCAGCGCCACAGGAGGGACAGGGCCCCAAGAGACCCAGTACTTC.